The 23 T cell receptor beta chains listed next were all sequenced from one sample in a study. Each CDR3 protein gets one entry after TCRdb re-called the 5' RACE reads with MiXCR. The sample includes 7,400 or so distinct CDR3 sequences, around 42% of them seen just once. Sequenced: memory CD4+ T cells sorted from blood. The subset is: memory CD4+ T cells, CD4+CD45RO+CD25-. These receptors came from a female donor with breast cancer.

This chain uses TRBV11-1 with TRBJ2-7; D is ambiguous. Trimming removed 0 bases from V and 0 bases from J, with 3 bases in between. This CDR3 comprises 13 residues. The germline V gene encodes CDR1 SGHAT and CDR2 FQDESV (reference sequence). CDR3 nucleotides: TGTGCCAGCAGCTTAGCAGGCTCCTACGAGCAGTACTTC. It yields the protein CASSLAGSYEQYF.

The genes are TRBV7-2 and TRBJ2-2; 9 bases map to TRBD2. From germline, CDR1 is SGHTA and CDR2 FQGNSA. The CDR3 runs to 16 residues. Trimming cost V 1 base and J 3 bases; bases outside gene matches: 3. The chain's CDR3 is CASSLVAGADTGELFF. CDR3 nucleotide sequence: TGTGCCAGCAGCTTAGTAGCGGGAGCTGACACCGGGGAGCTGTTTTTT.

This clonotype was recorded a few times. The rearrangement links TRBV19 to TRBJ2-7; TRBD1 agrees at 7 bases. CDR1 LNHDA and CDR2 SQIVND come from the germline V gene (reference sequence). Trimming removed 4 bases from V and 1 base from J; junction bases left unmatched: 4. CDR3 length: 14 residues. CDR3 nucleotide sequence: TGTGCCAGTAGTAGCCCGGGACAGTCCTACGAGCAGTACTTC. Protein sequence: CASSSPGQSYEQYF.

The DNA of the CDR3 is TGCAGCGTTAGCCGGGGGGGAAGTAGAAAGGGCACTGAAGCTTTCTTT. Translated, it gives CSVSRGGSRKGTEAFF. This rearrangement joins TRBV20-1 to TRBJ1-1; perhaps TRBD1 as D (5 bases). The germline CDR1 and CDR2 sequences are DFQATT and SNEGSKA (reference sequence). The CDR3 has 16 residues.

This clonotype was counted between two and nine times. The chain is built from TRBV6-5 and TRBJ2-1, with D possibly being TRBD1 (6 bases). Germline V gives CDR1 MNHEY, CDR2 SVGAGI. The CDR3 spans 11 residues. V was trimmed by 9 bases and J by 4 bases, leaving 7 bases between them. The CDR3 spells CARGAYNEQFF. The CDR3 region has the DNA TGTGCCAGGGGGGCGTACAATGAGCAGTTCTTC.

This clonotype was recorded once. The J gene is TRBJ2-2, the V gene TRBV28; D perhaps matches TRBD2 (6 bases). Looked up from germline, CDR1 is MDHEN and CDR2 is SYDVKM. The V gene lost 4 bases and the J gene lost 3 bases, with 12 bases spanning the gap. The CDR3 sequence is 15 residues long. The CDR3 sequence is CASSWGAGHTGELFF. CDR3 nucleotide sequence: TGTGCCAGCAGTTGGGGAGCGGGTCACACCGGGGAGCTGTTTTTT.

In its sample, this clonotype was seen a few times. This sequence joins TRBV7-8 and TRBJ2-3, with a weak D call TRBD1 (6 bases). The V end was cut by 5 bases, the J end by 1 base, with 16 bases between. CDR3 size: 16 residues. The germline V gene encodes CDR1 SGHVS and CDR2 FQNEAQ. Written as DNA, the CDR3 is TGTGCCAGCAGCAGATCTAACAGGGTGGGCACAGATACGCAGTATTTT. This encodes CASSRSNRVGTDTQYF.

The chain joins TRBV20-1 to TRBJ1-3; D is undetermined. CDR1 and CDR2 from the germline V gene are DFQATT and SNEGSKA (reference sequence). This CDR3 has 15 amino acids. V was pared by 0 bases and J by 0 bases, with 9 bases between. The CDR3 DNA is TGCAGTGCTAGAGATAAGAGAGCCTCTGGAAACACCATATATTTT. Its protein product is CSARDKRASGNTIYF.

This chain joins TRBV15 and TRBJ1-1; D is uncertain. The CDR3 consists of 13 residues. In germline, CDR1 is LNHNV, CDR2 YYDKDF (reference sequence). The ends were cut back, 0 bases at V and 9 bases at J, with 11 bases in the middle. CDR3 residues: CATSRDKRAKAFF. DNA of the CDR3: TGTGCCACCAGCAGAGATAAGCGTGCTAAAGCTTTCTTT. Using reference TRBV15 and TRBJ1-1 for the parts outside the CDR3, the full variable domain is DAMVIQNPRYQVTQFGKPVTLSCSQTLNHNVMYWYQQKSSQAPKLLFHYYDKDFNNEADTPDNFQSRRPNTSFCFLDIRSPGLGDTAMYLCATSRDKRAKAFFGQGTRLTVV.

The rearrangement joins TRBV27 to TRBJ1-5, with a weak D call TRBD1 (6 bases). V dropped 5 bases and J dropped 4 bases, with 12 bases sitting between them. Germline V gene sequence: CDR1 MNHEY, CDR2 SMNVEV (reference sequence). The CDR3 is 14 residues long. The CDR3 coding sequence is TGTGCCAGCAGTCAGGGGAGCCTTAATCAGCCCCAGCATTTT. This translates into CASSQGSLNQPQHF.

The gene calls are TRBV7-2 and TRBJ2-7; no clear D. This CDR3 region has 13 residues. Germline-derived CDR1 and CDR2 are SGHTA and FQGNSA. The V gene lost 2 bases and the J gene lost 3 bases, with 8 bases spanning the gap. This CDR3 is CASSLSQSYEQYV. The CDR3 bases are TGTGCCAGCAGCTTATCACAGAGCTACGAGCAGTACGTC.

This clonotype was detected only a few times. V and J are TRBV24-1 and TRBJ1-1; 9 bases are shared with TRBD1. The CDR3 is made up of 17 amino acids. Trimming removed 1 base from V and 4 bases from J; junction bases left unmatched: 9. The germline V gene has CDR1 KGHDR and CDR2 SFDVKD. The CDR3 spells CATSDFVINRGPTEAFF. CDR3 DNA sequence: TGTGCCACCAGTGATTTTGTAATCAACAGGGGGCCCACTGAAGCTTTCTTT.

The chain is built from TRBV5-6 and TRBJ2-5; D is uncertain. V was trimmed by 3 bases and J by 4 bases, leaving 19 bases between them. Germline V gene data show CDR1 as SGHDT and CDR2 as YYEEEE. The CDR3 covers 16 residues. The CDR3: CASSSPTQQVGETQYF. The CDR3 bases are TGTGCCAGCAGCTCCCCTACCCAGCAAGTGGGAGAGACCCAGTACTTC.

This clonotype appeared once. CDR3 sequence (DNA): TGTGCCAGCAGCTACGCACCGGGGTACGAGCAGTACTTC. Translation gives CASSYAPGYEQYF. The chain joins TRBV7-3 to TRBJ2-7; maybe TRBD2 (5 bases). The CDR3 is made up of 13 amino acids. The germline CDR1 and CDR2 sequences are SGHTA and FQGTGA. V lost 4 bases and J 4 bases, leaving 11 bases between the germline ends. Filled out from reference TRBV7-3 and TRBJ2-7, the complete variable domain reads GAGVSQTPSNKVTEKGKYVELRCDPISGHTALYWYRQSLGQGPEFLIYFQGTGAADDSGLPNDRFFAVRPEGSVSTLKIQRTERGDSAVYLCASSYAPGYEQYFGPGTRLTVT.

This rearrangement joins TRBV4-1 to TRBJ1-4, with D possibly matching TRBD1 (5 bases). CDR3 length: 13 residues. Per germline, CDR1 MGHRA and CDR2 YSYEKL. The germline V and J ends were trimmed by 3 bases and 3 bases, with 5 bases remaining between them. CDR3 sequence reads: CASSQGPNEKLFF. DNA for the CDR3: TGCGCCAGCAGCCAGGGGCCTAATGAAAAACTGTTTTTT.

The V call is TRBV12-3 or TRBV12-4, the J call TRBJ2-3; D assignment may be TRBD1 or TRBD2 (5 bases each). CDR3 length: 14 residues. The V gene lost 5 bases and the J gene lost 4 bases, with 13 bases spanning the gap. CDR3 DNA sequence: TGTGCCAGCAGTCGAGGGTTAGGGGCAGATACGCAGTATTTT. This gives the protein CASSRGLGADTQYF.

V gene TRBV3-1 combines with J gene TRBJ2-1, with D uncertain. With 0 bases removed from V and 15 bases from J, the gap between germline ends came to 12 bases. The CDR3 is 12 residues long. CDR1 is LGHDT and CDR2 is YNNKEL in the germline V gene (reference sequence). The DNA of the CDR3 is TGTGCCAGCAGCCAAGACGTAGACCGGGTGTTCTTC. It codes for CASSQDVDRVFF.

The J gene is TRBJ2-3, the V gene TRBV6-5; either TRBD1 or TRBD2 may fit D (5 bases each). The CDR3 contains 15 residues. Trimming stripped 0 bases from V and 0 bases from J, with 7 bases between. Germline CDR1 MNHEY, CDR2 SVGAGI. CDR3 amino acids: CASSYSRDSTDTQYF. In DNA form, the CDR3 reads TGTGCCAGCAGTTACTCGAGGGACAGCACAGATACGCAGTATTTT.

V gene TRBV4-1 combines with J gene TRBJ1-1, with unresolved D. V lost 0 bases and J 7 bases, leaving 9 bases between the germline ends. The germline V gene encodes CDR1 MGHRA and CDR2 YSYEKL. This CDR3 region has 13 residues. CDR3 sequence (DNA): TGCGCCAGCAGCCAAGAGTCGGGCCTTGAAGCTTTCTTT. Its translation is CASSQESGLEAFF.

The sample holds a few counts of this clonotype. CDR3 region: CASSFYDTTYEQYF. CDR3 DNA sequence: TGTGCCAGCAGTTTTTATGATACTACCTACGAGCAGTACTTC. The V and J genes are TRBV12-3 or TRBV12-4 and TRBJ2-7; D uncertain. The CDR3 length is 14 residues. V lost 3 bases and J 2 bases, leaving 11 bases between the germline ends.

The genes are TRBV5-1 and TRBJ2-7; D tentatively fits TRBD1 or TRBD2 (5 bases each). The CDR3 contains 15 residues. Trimming took off 4 bases at V and 0 bases at J, with 14 bases between the two ends. CDR1 is SGHRS and CDR2 is YFSETQ in the germline V gene. The CDR3: CASSPGRAPSYEQYF. For the CDR3, the DNA is TGCGCCAGCAGCCCGGGACGGGCTCCCTCCTACGAGCAGTACTTC.

Sample share makes this clonotype medium-sized. V gene TRBV7-2 combines with J gene TRBJ2-1, with a possible D match to TRBD2 (7 bases). Per the germline V gene, CDR1 is SGHTA and CDR2 is FQGNSA. V lost 3 bases and J 8 bases, leaving 11 bases between the germline ends. This CDR3 region has 13 residues. The CDR3 bases are TGTGCCAGCAGCTTTACAGGGAGGGATGAGCAGTTCTTC. This encodes CASSFTGRDEQFF. The whole variable domain, filled in from reference TRBV7-2 and TRBJ2-1, reads GAGVSQSPSNKVTEKGKDVELRCDPISGHTALYWYRQSLGQGLEFLIYFQGNSAPDKSGLPSDRFSAERTGGSVSTLTIQRTQQEDSAVYLCASSFTGRDEQFFGPGTRLTVL.

The rearrangement joins TRBV5-1 to TRBJ1-2, with D tentatively TRBD1 (5 bases). The germline CDR1 and CDR2 sequences are SGHRS and YFSETQ. V lost 0 bases to trimming and J lost 1 base, with 10 bases between them. The CDR3 runs 15 residues. The DNA for the CDR3 is TGCGCCAGCAGCTTGGCGGCAGGGCGTAACTATGGCTACACCTTC. Translation: CASSLAAGRNYGYTF.